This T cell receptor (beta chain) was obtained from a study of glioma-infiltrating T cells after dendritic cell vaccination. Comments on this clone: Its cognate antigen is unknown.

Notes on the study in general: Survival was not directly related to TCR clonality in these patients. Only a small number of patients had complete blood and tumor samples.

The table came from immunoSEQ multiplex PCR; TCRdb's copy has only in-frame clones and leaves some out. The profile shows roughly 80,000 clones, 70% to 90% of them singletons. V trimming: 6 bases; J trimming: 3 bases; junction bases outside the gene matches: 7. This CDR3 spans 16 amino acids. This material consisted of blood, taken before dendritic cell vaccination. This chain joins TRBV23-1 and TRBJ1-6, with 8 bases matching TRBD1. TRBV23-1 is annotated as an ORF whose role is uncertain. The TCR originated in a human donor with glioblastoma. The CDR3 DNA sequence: TGCGCCAGCAGGGCAACAGGGGGACACTATAATTCACCCCTCCACTTT. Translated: CASRATGGHYNSPLHF.